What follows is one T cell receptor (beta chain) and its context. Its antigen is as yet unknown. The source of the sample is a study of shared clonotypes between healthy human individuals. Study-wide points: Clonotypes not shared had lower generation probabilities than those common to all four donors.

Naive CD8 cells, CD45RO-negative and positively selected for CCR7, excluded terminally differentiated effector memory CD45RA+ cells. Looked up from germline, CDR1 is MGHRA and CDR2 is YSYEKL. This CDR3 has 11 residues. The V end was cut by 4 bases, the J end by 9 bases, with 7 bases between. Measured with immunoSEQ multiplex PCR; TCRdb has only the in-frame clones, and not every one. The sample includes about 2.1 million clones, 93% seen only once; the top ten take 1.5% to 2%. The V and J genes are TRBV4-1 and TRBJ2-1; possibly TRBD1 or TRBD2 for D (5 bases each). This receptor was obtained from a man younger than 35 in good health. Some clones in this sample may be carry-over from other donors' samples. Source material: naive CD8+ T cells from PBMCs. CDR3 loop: CASSLGTEQFF. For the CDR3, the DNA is TGCGCCAGCAGCCTCGGGACTGAGCAGTTCTTC.